The clone carrying this T cell receptor beta chain has ten or more counts. The source of the sample is a study of regulatory T cells in long-lasting Graves disease. Construction of TCR beta libraries relied on iRepertoire HTBI primers and on Arm-PCR targeting CDR3 regions. TCRdb re-called the multiplex PCR reads with MiXCR, one entry per CDR3 protein. The sample includes 300,000 to 400,000 distinct CDR3 sequences, about a sixth of them seen just once. In germline, CDR1 is SGDLS, CDR2 YYNGEE. The CDR3 contains 14 residues. V lost 4 bases to trimming and J lost 4 bases; unmatched junction nucleotides: 5. Documented time point: newly diagnosed GD, antithyroid drugs for less than 3 months. Following extraction of RNA from PBMCs, that RNA was used to make the TCR library. This sample also appeared in a second study, on T cells in Graves' hyperthyroidism and ophthalmopathy.

This clonotype was obtained from a man aged 35 to 55 with Graves disease. The chain combines TRBV9 with TRBJ1-5; 7 bases agree with TRBD1. The sequencing here drew on peripheral blood mononuclear cells (PBMCs), taken at new diagnosis, from a patient treated with antithyroid drugs. The CDR3 region has the DNA TGTGCCAGCAGCAAAACAGGGGCGAATCAGCCCCAGCATTTT. It is translated as CASSKTGANQPQHF.